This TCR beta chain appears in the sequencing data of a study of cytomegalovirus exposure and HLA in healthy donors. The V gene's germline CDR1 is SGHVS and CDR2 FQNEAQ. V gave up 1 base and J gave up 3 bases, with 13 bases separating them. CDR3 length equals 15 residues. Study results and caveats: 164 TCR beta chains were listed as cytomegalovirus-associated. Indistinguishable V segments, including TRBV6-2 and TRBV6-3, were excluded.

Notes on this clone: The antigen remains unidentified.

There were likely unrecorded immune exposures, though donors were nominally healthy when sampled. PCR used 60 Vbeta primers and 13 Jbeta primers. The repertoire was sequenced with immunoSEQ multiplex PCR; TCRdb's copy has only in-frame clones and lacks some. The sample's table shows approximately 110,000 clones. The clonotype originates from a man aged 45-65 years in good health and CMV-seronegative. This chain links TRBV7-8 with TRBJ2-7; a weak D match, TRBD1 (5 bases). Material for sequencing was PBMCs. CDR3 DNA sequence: TGTGCCAGCAGCTTAGTCTTGCCTCAGGGCTACGAGCAGTACTTC. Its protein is CASSLVLPQGYEQYF.